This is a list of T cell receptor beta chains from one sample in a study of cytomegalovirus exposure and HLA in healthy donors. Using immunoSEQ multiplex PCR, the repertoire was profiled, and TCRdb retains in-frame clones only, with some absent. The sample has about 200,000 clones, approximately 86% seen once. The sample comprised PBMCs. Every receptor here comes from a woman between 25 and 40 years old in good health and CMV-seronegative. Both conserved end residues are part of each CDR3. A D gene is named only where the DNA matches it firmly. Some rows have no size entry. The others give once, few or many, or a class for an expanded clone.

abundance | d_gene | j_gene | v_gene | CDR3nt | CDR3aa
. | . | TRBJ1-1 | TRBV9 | TGTGCCAGCAGCGTAGGAGTACGAACTGAAGCTTTCTTT | CASSVGVRTEAFF
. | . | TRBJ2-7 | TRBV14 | TGTGCCAGCAGCCAAGACAGGGCCTACGAGCAGTACTTC | CASSQDRAYEQYF
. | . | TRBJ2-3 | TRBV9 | TGTGCCAGCAGCCCTGGAGGGGGACTAAGCACAGATACGCAGTATTTT | CASSPGGGLSTDTQYF
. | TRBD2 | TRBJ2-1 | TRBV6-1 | TGTGCCAGCCACCGACTAGCGGGAGGGCCGAATGAGCAGTTCTTC | CASHRLAGGPNEQFF
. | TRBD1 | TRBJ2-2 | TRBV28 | TGTGCCAGCAGAACGGGGACAGGGGGTCCCGGGGAGCTGTTTTTT | CASRTGTGGPGELFF
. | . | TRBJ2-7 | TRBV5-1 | TGCGCCAGCAGCTTGGATCGGAGCTCCTACGAGCAGTACTTC | CASSLDRSSYEQYF
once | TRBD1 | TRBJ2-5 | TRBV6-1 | TGTGCCAGCAGGGGACAGATCCAAGAGACCCAGTACTTC | CASRGQIQETQYF
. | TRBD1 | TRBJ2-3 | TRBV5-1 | TGCGCCAGCAGTAATGGGACAGCTAGCACAGATACGCAGTATTTT | CASSNGTASTDTQYF
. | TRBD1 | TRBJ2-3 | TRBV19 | TGTGCCAGTAGCCGGGACAGGGCCACAGATACGCAGTATTTT | CASSRDRATDTQYF
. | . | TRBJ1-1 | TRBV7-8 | TGTGCCAGCAGCTTGTCGGGTCCCCTTGAAGCTTTCTTT | CASSLSGPLEAFF
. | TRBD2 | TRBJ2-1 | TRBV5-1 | TGCGCCAGCAGCCCATCACCGGGACTAGAGGTTGAGCAGTTCTTC | CASSPSPGLEVEQFF
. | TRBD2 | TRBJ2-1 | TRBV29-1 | TGCAGCGTTGAAGGGCGGGGGAGCTCCTACAATGAGCAGTTCTTC | CSVEGRGSSYNEQFF
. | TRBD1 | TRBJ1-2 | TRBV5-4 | TGTGCCAGCAGAGGACAGGGGGCTGGCTACACCTTC | CASRGQGAGYTF
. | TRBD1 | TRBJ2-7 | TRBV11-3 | TGTGCCAGCAGCTCCCTGACAGGGTCCTACGAGCAGTACTTC | CASSSLTGSYEQYF
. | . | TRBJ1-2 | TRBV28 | TGTGCCAGCAGTGGTCCGCGGCCTTATGGCTACACCTTC | CASSGPRPYGYTF
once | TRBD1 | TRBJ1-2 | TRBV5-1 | TGCGCCAGCAGCTCGACAGGGGGATTCTATGGCTACACCTTC | CASSSTGGFYGYTF
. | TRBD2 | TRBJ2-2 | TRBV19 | TGTGCCAGTATTTCAAGCGGGGGGAACACCGGGGAGCTGTTTTTT | CASISSGGNTGELFF
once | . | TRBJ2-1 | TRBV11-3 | TGTGCCAGCAGTTATCGACAGTATGAGCAGTTCTTC | CASSYRQYEQFF
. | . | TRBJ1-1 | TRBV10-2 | TGCGCCAGCAGCCTCAGCAGGGAATTAACTGAAGCTTTCTTT | CASSLSRELTEAFF
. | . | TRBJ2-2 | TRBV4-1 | TGCGCCAGCAGCCAAGACCCCGTGTGGGGCCGGGGAGGCGGGGAGCTGTTTTTT | CASSQDPVWGRGGGELFF
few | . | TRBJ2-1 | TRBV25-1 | TGTGCCAGCAATCCTCCCGGGTCCTTGAGTGAGCAGTTCTTC | CASNPPGSLSEQFF
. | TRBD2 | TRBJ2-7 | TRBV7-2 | TGTGCCAGCAGCTTCGACTGGACTAGCGGGAGCAACGAGCAGTACTTC | CASSFDWTSGSNEQYF
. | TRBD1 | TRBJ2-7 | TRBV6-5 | TGTGCCAGCAGTTACCAACAGGGGTCCTACGAGCAGTACTTC | CASSYQQGSYEQYF
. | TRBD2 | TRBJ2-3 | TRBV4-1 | TGCGCCAGCAGCCAAACACGCCCAGCGGGGGCCCACACAGATACGCAGTATTTT | CASSQTRPAGAHTDTQYF
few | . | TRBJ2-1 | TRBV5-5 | TGTGCCAGCAGCTTGGTGTCCTCCCGGCAGTTCTTC | CASSLVSSRQFF
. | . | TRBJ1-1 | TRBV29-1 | TGCAGCGTCCGAAAGCTCGGGACTGAAGCTTTCTTT | CSVRKLGTEAFF
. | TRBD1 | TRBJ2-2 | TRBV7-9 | TGTGCCAGCAGCGTAAGGACAGGGTTAGGGGAGCTGTTTTTT | CASSVRTGLGELFF
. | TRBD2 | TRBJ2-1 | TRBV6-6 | TGTGCCAGCAACCTAGCGGATGAGCAGTTCTTC | CASNLADEQFF
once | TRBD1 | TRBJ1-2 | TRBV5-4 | TGTGCCAGCAGCTCGCTGACAGGGGCGAATAAGAATGGCTACACCTTC | CASSSLTGANKNGYTF
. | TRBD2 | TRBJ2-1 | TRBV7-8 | TGTGCCAGCAGCCACGAGGGGGCGGGGGGGCCCAATGAGCAGTTCTTC | CASSHEGAGGPNEQFF
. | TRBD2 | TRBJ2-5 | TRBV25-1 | TGTGCCAGCAGACCGACTAGCGGGAGTCGGTGGGAGACCCAGTACTTC | CASRPTSGSRWETQYF
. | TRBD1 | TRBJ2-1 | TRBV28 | TGTGCCAGCAGGACGACAGGGGGTAGCTCCTACAATGAGCAGTTCTTC | CASRTTGGSSYNEQFF
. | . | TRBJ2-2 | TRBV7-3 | TGTGCCAGCGGCGGACAGCCCGGGGAGCTGTTTTTT | CASGGQPGELFF
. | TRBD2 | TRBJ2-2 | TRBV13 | TGTGCCAGCAGCTTACCTAGCGGGGGTTCCGGGGAGCTGTTTTTT | CASSLPSGGSGELFF
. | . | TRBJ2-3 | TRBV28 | TGTGCCAGCAGCTTCCGACAGGGCACAGATACGCAGTATTTT | CASSFRQGTDTQYF
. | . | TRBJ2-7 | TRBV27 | TGTGCCAGCAGTTTTACAGCGGAGGTGTACGAGCAGTACTTC | CASSFTAEVYEQYF
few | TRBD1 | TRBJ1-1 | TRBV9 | TGTGCCAGCAGCGCATGGGATTCCGGGACAGATCTAGAAGCTTTCTTT | CASSAWDSGTDLEAFF
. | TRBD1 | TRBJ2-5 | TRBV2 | TGTGCCAGCCGGGCGGGACAGGGATTCGAGACCCAGTACTTC | CASRAGQGFETQYF
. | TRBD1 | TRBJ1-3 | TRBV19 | TGTGCCAGTAGTGCCCTCAGACAGGGGATGAACACCATATATTTT | CASSALRQGMNTIYF
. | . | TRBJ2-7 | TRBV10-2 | TGCGCCAGCAGGGAAGAATTGACAGCTCCCTACGAGCAGTACTTC | CASREELTAPYEQYF
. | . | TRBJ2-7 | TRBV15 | TGTGCCACCAGCACGTTCAGGAACGAGCAGTACTTC | CATSTFRNEQYF
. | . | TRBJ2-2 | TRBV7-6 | TGTGCCAGCAGCTTAGCTACAGGGTGGGACACCGGGGAGCTGTTTTTT | CASSLATGWDTGELFF
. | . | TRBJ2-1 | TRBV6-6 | TGTGCCAGCATGAGACCTGGCGGGGTGTACAATGAGCAGTTCTTC | CASMRPGGVYNEQFF
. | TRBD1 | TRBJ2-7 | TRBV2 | TGTGCCAGCAGTGCCGGGACAGGGGGTTTCGACGAGCAGTACTTC | CASSAGTGGFDEQYF
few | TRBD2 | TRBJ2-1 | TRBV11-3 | TGTGCCAGCAGCTTAGTTTCGGGAGGCTCCTACAATGAGCAGTTCTTC | CASSLVSGGSYNEQFF
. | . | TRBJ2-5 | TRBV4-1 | TGCGCCAGCAGCCGGGACACCAGTCGGGAGACCCAGTACTTC | CASSRDTSRETQYF
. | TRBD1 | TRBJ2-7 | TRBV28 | TGTGCCAGCAGTCCCGGACAGGGGGATCGCGAGCAGTACTTC | CASSPGQGDREQYF
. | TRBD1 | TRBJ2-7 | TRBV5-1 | TGCGCCAGCAGCTCCGGGACAGGGGTTGACGAGCAGTACTTC | CASSSGTGVDEQYF
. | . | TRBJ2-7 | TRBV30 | TGTGCCTGGAGTGTACTCCGCTACGAGCAGTACTTC | CAWSVLRYEQYF
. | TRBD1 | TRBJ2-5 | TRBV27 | TGTGCCAGCAGTTCCGCGCCGAGACACAGGGGGACCCAGTACTTC | CASSSAPRHRGTQYF